Each of the 5 T cell receptor beta chains below was sequenced from the same sample in a study of blood T cell repertoires in COVID-19. TCRdb's table, derived via immunoSEQ multiplex PCR, lists solely in-frame clones and lacks some. The sample has over 150,000 clones; 88% are singletons. The specimen sequenced was peripheral blood. The source is a man in his thirties or forties with acute or convalescent COVID-19.

J is TRBJ1-6 and V is TRBV5-1; 7 bases are shared with TRBD1. Germline loops: CDR1 SGHRS, CDR2 YFSETQ. The V segment lost 0 bases and the J segment 9 bases; nucleotides outside the gene matches: 6. This CDR3 comprises 15 residues. CDR3 DNA: TGCGCCAGCAGCTTGGGGGACAGAGGGGGTTCACCCCTCCACTTT. This gives the protein CASSLGDRGGSPLHF.

The chain recombines TRBV19 with TRBJ1-5; 7 nucleotides match TRBD1. Germline values: CDR1 LNHDA, CDR2 SQIVND (reference sequence). This CDR3 has 18 residues. This chain's CDR3 is CARRQGVGGRYSNQPQHF. For the CDR3, the DNA is TGTGCAAGAAGACAGGGAGTGGGGGGTCGCTATAGCAATCAGCCCCAGCATTTT. Combining the CDR3 with reference TRBV19 and TRBJ1-5 gives the whole variable domain DGGITQSPKYLFRKEGQNVTLSCEQNLNHDAMYWYRQDPGQGLRLIYYSQIVNDFQKGDIAEGYSVSREKKESFPLTVTSAQKNPTAFYLCARRQGVGGRYSNQPQHFGDGTRLSIL.

The V and J genes are TRBV6-5 and TRBJ1-2, with D possibly matching TRBD1 (5 bases). Germline CDR1 reads MNHEY; CDR2 reads SVGAGI. The CDR3 has 13 residues. Trimming removed 0 bases at V and 4 bases at J, with 6 bases between. The CDR3 loop is CASSYSQGYGYTF. CDR3 nucleotide sequence: TGTGCCAGCAGTTACTCCCAGGGCTATGGCTACACCTTC.

The chain is built from TRBV19 and TRBJ2-1; possibly TRBD2 for D (6 bases). Germline values: CDR1 LNHDA, CDR2 SQIVND (reference sequence). Trimming pared 5 bases from V and 0 bases from J, leaving 11 bases between. This CDR3 has 15 residues. CDR3 nucleotides: TGTGCCAGTAGTCTCTCGACTAGCTCCTACAATGAGCAGTTCTTC. It is translated as CASSLSTSSYNEQFF.

The V gene is TRBV7-9, the J gene TRBJ1-2; D may be TRBD1 (5 bases). Germline V gene sequence: CDR1 SEHNR, CDR2 FQNEAQ (reference sequence). Trimming took 5 bases from V and 4 from J, leaving 23 bases between them. This CDR3 has 17 residues. CDR3 nucleotide sequence: TGTGCCAGCAGCGGCCGGCAGGGCCAGGACCAGCCCTATGGCTACACCTTC. Residues: CASSGRQGQDQPYGYTF.